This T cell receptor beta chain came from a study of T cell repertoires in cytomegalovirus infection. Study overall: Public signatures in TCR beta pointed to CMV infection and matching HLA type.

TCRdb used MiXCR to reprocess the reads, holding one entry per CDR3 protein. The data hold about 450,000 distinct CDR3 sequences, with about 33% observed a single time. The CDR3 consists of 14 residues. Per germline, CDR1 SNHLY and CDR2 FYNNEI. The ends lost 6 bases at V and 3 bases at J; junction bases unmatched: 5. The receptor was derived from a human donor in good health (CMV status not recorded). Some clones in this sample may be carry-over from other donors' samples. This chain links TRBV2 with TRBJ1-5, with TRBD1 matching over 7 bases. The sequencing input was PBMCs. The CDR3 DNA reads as TGTGCCAGCAGGGGGGACAGCTACAATCAGCCCCAGCATTTT. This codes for CASRGDSYNQPQHF.